Each of the 29 T cell receptor beta chains below was sequenced from the same sample in a study of blood T cell repertoires in COVID-19. Some clones are missing from TCRdb's copy, which holds only in-frame ones; the method was immunoSEQ multiplex PCR. Of about 120,000 clones listed, approximately 83% are singletons. The specimen sequenced was peripheral blood. The source of these receptors is a man in his sixties with acute or convalescent COVID-19.

This clone turned up a few times. The chain links TRBV14 to TRBJ2-5, with D possibly being TRBD2 (5 bases). The CDR3 length is 13 residues. Germline V CDR1 and CDR2: SGHDN, FVKESK. Trimming cost V 5 bases and J 1 base, with 8 bases left between them. The CDR3 here is CASSSGTQETQYF. The DNA for the CDR3 is TGTGCCAGCAGCAGCGGAACCCAAGAGACCCAGTACTTC.

V usage is TRBV20-1 and J usage is TRBJ2-1, with TRBD2 identical over 10 bases. CDR1 DFQATT and CDR2 SNEGSKA come from the germline V gene (reference sequence). V was pared by 3 bases and J by 4 bases, with 3 bases of the junction left unmatched. The length of the CDR3 is 14 residues. The CDR3 DNA follows: TGCAGTGCTAGTTGGACTAGCGGATACAATGAGCAGTTCTTC. Encoded protein: CSASWTSGYNEQFF.

Notes on this clone: The same CDR3 can be traced to other DNA sequences in this sample. The chain is built from TRBV9 and TRBJ1-2; D is ambiguous. The CDR3 sequence is 13 residues long. CDR1 SGDLS and CDR2 YYNGEE come from the germline V gene. V was shortened by 0 bases and J by 4 bases, with 7 bases between the two germline ends. The CDR3 loop is CASSVETGYGYTF. DNA of the CDR3: TGTGCCAGCAGCGTAGAGACGGGCTATGGCTACACCTTC.

The J gene is TRBJ2-7, the V gene TRBV9; D gene ambiguous. The germline CDR1 and CDR2 sequences are SGDLS and YYNGEE. The CDR3 sequence is 13 residues long. V lost 4 bases and J 3 bases, leaving 11 bases between the germline ends. CDR3: CASSPTPGYEQYF. CDR3 nucleotides: TGTGCCAGCAGCCCTACTCCTGGCTACGAGCAGTACTTC.

V is TRBV28 and J is TRBJ1-1; 11 bases match TRBD1. Germline CDR1 MDHEN, CDR2 SYDVKM. This CDR3 is 15 amino acids long. J gave up 9 bases and V 4 bases, and 10 bases lay outside the gene matches. Here the CDR3 reads CASSSGTGGRVQAFF. CDR3 in DNA: TGTGCCAGCAGTTCCGGGACAGGGGGTAGGGTTCAAGCTTTCTTT.

The chain is built from TRBV5-1 and TRBJ2-2, with a weak D call TRBD1 (6 bases). CDR3 length equals 15 residues. V lost 3 bases, J lost 3 bases, and 12 bases lay in between. Germline V gene lookup returns CDR1 SGHRS and CDR2 YFSETQ. Written as DNA, the CDR3 is TGCGCCAGCAGCTACCGGGACACACACACCGGGGAGCTGTTTTTT. Residues: CASSYRDTHTGELFF.

This clone has just one count. The V and J genes are TRBV7-9 and TRBJ2-2; D call uncertain. CDR1 and CDR2 (germline): SEHNR, FQNEAQ (reference sequence). This CDR3 has 14 amino acids. V dropped 3 bases and J dropped 7 bases, with 12 bases sitting between them. Here the CDR3 DNA reads TGTGCCAGCAGCTTCACTGGTCGCGGCGGGGAGCTGTTTTTT. This encodes CASSFTGRGGELFF.

This clone appeared a single time. The gene calls are TRBV24-1 and TRBJ2-5, with TRBD1 identical over 9 bases. Germline V lookup: CDR1 KGHDR, CDR2 SFDVKD. This CDR3 comprises 14 residues. J gave up 5 bases and V 4 bases, and 4 bases lay outside the gene matches. The CDR3 loop reads CATSETGGRETQYF. The CDR3, as DNA: TGTGCCACCAGTGAGACAGGGGGAAGGGAGACCCAGTACTTC.

The genes are TRBV18 and TRBJ1-2; D is undetermined. Germline loops: CDR1 KGHSH, CDR2 LQKENI. V was pared by 3 bases and J by 3 bases, with 8 bases between. The length of the CDR3 is 13 residues. CDR3 region: CASSPNPDYGYTF. The CDR3 DNA reads TGTGCCAGCTCACCTAATCCAGACTATGGCTACACCTTC.

This sequence joins TRBV5-1 and TRBJ2-3; 10 bases match TRBD2. After removal of 0 bases from V and 4 bases from J, the junction contained 8 bases not matched to a gene. CDR3 size: 17 residues. CDR1 and CDR2 from the germline V gene are SGHRS and YFSETQ. The CDR3 region has the DNA TGCGCCAGCAGCTTGGTGGCTAGCGGGAGTGGCGCAGATACGCAGTATTTT. It encodes CASSLVASGSGADTQYF.

The rearrangement uses TRBV4-1 and TRBJ2-1, with TRBD2 matching 9 bases. From germline, CDR1 is MGHRA and CDR2 YSYEKL. With 3 bases clipped from V and 5 bases from J, the junction kept 11 bases outside the gene matches. The CDR3 consists of 17 residues. The CDR3 bases are TGCGCCAGCAGCCATGGGGCAAGCGGGAGGCTGGACAATGAGCAGTTCTTC. Protein: CASSHGASGRLDNEQFF.

The chain is built from TRBV5-1 and TRBJ1-5; 9 bases map to TRBD1. CDR1 and CDR2 from the germline V gene are SGHRS and YFSETQ. The V and J ends lost 0 bases and 3 bases, in that order; junction bases with no gene match: 7. The CDR3 is made up of 17 amino acids. In DNA form, the CDR3 reads TGCGCCAGCAGCTTGGAGGAGGGGACAGGGCTCAATCAGCCCCAGCATTTT. This encodes CASSLEEGTGLNQPQHF.

J is TRBJ1-2 and V is TRBV15; D unresolved. Germline V CDR1 and CDR2: LNHNV, YYDKDF (reference sequence). The CDR3 length is 13 residues. The V end was cut by 1 base, the J end by 8 bases, with 11 bases between. The CDR3 sequence: CATSRVGLGGYTF. CDR3 DNA sequence: TGTGCCACCAGCAGAGTTGGCCTTGGCGGCTACACCTTC. The full variable domain, in which reference TRBV15 and TRBJ1-2 provide the parts outside the CDR3, is DAMVIQNPRYQVTQFGKPVTLSCSQTLNHNVMYWYQQKSSQAPKLLFHYYDKDFNNEADTPDNFQSRRPNTSFCFLDIRSPGLGDTAMYLCATSRVGLGGYTFGSGTRLTVV.

This clone was observed once. V and J are TRBV30 and TRBJ1-2, with D maybe TRBD1 (6 bases). CDR1 and CDR2 (germline): GTSNPN, SVGIG (reference sequence). The CDR3 has 14 amino acids. Trimming stripped 3 bases from V and 2 bases from J, with 13 bases between. The CDR3 loop reads CAWSLPGANYGYTF. The CDR3 DNA sequence: TGTGCCTGGAGCCTACCAGGGGCGAACTATGGCTACACCTTC.

This clone has just one count. This chain connects TRBV19 to TRBJ2-2; 10 bases line up with TRBD2. This CDR3 is 15 amino acids long. CDR1 is LNHDA, CDR2 SQIVND, per germline (reference sequence). V was pared by 7 bases and J by 7 bases, with 9 bases of the junction left unmatched. CDR3 DNA sequence: TGTGCCAGTACCCCTGGTAGCGGGAGGAGCGGGGAGCTGTTTTTT. This codes for CASTPGSGRSGELFF.

The CDR3 here is CASSQGGRQTQYF. In DNA, the CDR3 is TGTGCCAGCAGCCAAGGCGGGAGACAGACCCAGTACTTC. The J gene is TRBJ2-5, the V gene TRBV3-1 (or the pseudogene TRBV3-2); TRBD2 agrees at 7 bases. Germline V lookup: CDR1 LGHDT, CDR2 YNNKEL (reference sequence). This CDR3 is built from 13 residues. Trimming at V came to 1 base and at J to 6 bases, leaving 2 bases not matched to a gene.

The rearrangement joins TRBV30 to TRBJ2-7; 7 nucleotides line up with TRBD1. The CDR3 runs to 13 residues. J gave up 0 bases and V 7 bases, and 6 bases lay outside the gene matches. Germline CDR1 GTSNPN, CDR2 SVGIG (reference sequence). The CDR3: CASDRSSSYEQYF. CDR3 coding DNA: TGTGCCTCGGACAGGTCGAGCTCCTACGAGCAGTACTTC.

This chain uses TRBV5-1 with TRBJ1-2; D not resolved. V was clipped by 4 bases and J by 2 bases, with 15 bases between them. Germline assignment: CDR1 SGHRS and CDR2 YFSETQ. CDR3 length equals 15 residues. The CDR3 nucleotides are TGCGCCAGCAGCCCTTCCCCCACTACGAACTATGGCTACACCTTC. Its translation is CASSPSPTTNYGYTF.

V is TRBV10-3 and J is TRBJ2-1, with 9 bases aligning to TRBD2. This CDR3 spans 16 amino acids. Germline lookup yields CDR1 ENHRY and CDR2 SYGVKD. Trimming at V came to 3 bases and at J to 10 bases, leaving 13 bases not matched to a gene. The CDR3 DNA reads as TGTGCCATCAGTGACCCCGGGCGGGAGGGTAAAGAAGAGCAGTTCTTC. As protein: CAISDPGREGKEEQFF.

This clone was seen a single time. The rearrangement links TRBV21-1 to TRBJ2-3; the listed D gene, TRBD1, was not tested against the DNA. TRBV21-1 is given as a pseudogene. The CDR3 runs to 15 residues. CDR3 loop: CASRKVGQGMDTQYF. The CDR3 region has the DNA TGTGCCAGCAGGAAGGTGGGGCAGGGCATGGATACGCAGTATTTT.

CDR3 DNA: TGTGCCAGCGAAGGACTCAACACCGGGGAGCTGTTTTTT. The encoded protein is CASEGLNTGELFF. The chain combines TRBV28 with TRBJ2-2; possible D gene TRBD2, 5 bases. Germline CDR1 is MDHEN and CDR2 is SYDVKM. V shed 8 bases and J shed 2 bases, with 9 bases lying between them. The CDR3 is 13 residues long.

The chain employs TRBV13 and TRBJ1-1; D perhaps matches TRBD1 (5 bases). CDR1 and CDR2 (germline): PRHDT, FYEKMQ (reference sequence). The CDR3 consists of 12 residues. The V end was cut by 1 base, the J end by 8 bases, with 8 bases between. Here the CDR3 reads CASSLVAGEAFF. The DNA for the CDR3 is TGTGCCAGCAGCTTAGTGGCAGGGGAAGCTTTCTTT.

The rearrangement uses TRBV6-5 and TRBJ1-1; D is unresolved. V dropped 3 bases and J dropped 5 bases, with 13 bases sitting between them. Germline CDR1 is MNHEY and CDR2 is SVGAGI. The CDR3 length is 14 residues. The CDR3 region has the DNA TGTGCCAGCAGTTATACAATTGGGGAGACTGAAGCTTTCTTT. It translates to CASSYTIGETEAFF.

The V call is TRBV15, the J call TRBJ1-1, with 7 bases matching TRBD1. The CDR3 has 15 residues. J gave up 6 bases and V 5 bases, and 12 bases lay outside the gene matches. Germline-derived CDR1 and CDR2 are LNHNV and YYDKDF (reference sequence). The CDR3 bases are TGTGCCACCAGCTATCGATCGGGACAGCGGTCTGAAGCTTTCTTT. Protein product: CATSYRSGQRSEAFF. The full variable domain, rest sourced from reference TRBV15 and TRBJ1-1, is DAMVIQNPRYQVTQFGKPVTLSCSQTLNHNVMYWYQQKSSQAPKLLFHYYDKDFNNEADTPDNFQSRRPNTSFCFLDIRSPGLGDTAMYLCATSYRSGQRSEAFFGQGTRLTVV.

The chain couples TRBV7-2 to TRBJ2-3; D gene ambiguous. CDR1 is SGHTA and CDR2 is FQGNSA in the germline V gene. The V end lost 0 bases, the J end lost 3 bases, and 10 bases lay between the germline ends. The CDR3 sequence is 15 residues long. The chain's CDR3 is CASSLAPGLTDTQYF. The CDR3 region has the DNA TGTGCCAGCAGCTTAGCCCCCGGTCTGACAGATACGCAGTATTTT.

The chain recombines TRBV4-1 with TRBJ2-2, with D possibly matching TRBD2 (6 bases). The CDR3 sequence is 17 residues long. V was pared by 6 bases and J by 1 base, with 18 bases between. Germline CDR1 is MGHRA and CDR2 is YSYEKL. This CDR3 is CASSRSTGVGNTGELFF. CDR3 nucleotides: TGCGCCAGCAGTCGTTCTACGGGGGTCGGGAACACCGGGGAGCTGTTTTTT.

The chain joins TRBV2 to TRBJ2-4; D is unclear. CDR3 length equals 11 residues. Germline loops: CDR1 SNHLY, CDR2 FYNNEI. Deletions cut 4 bases from V and 8 bases from J, with 6 bases between. In nucleotides, the CDR3 is TGTGCCAGCAGTGGACACCACATTCAGTACTTC. This translates into CASSGHHIQYF. Full variable domain (rest looked up from reference TRBV2 and TRBJ2-4): EPEVTQTPSHQVTQMGQEVILRCVPISNHLYFYWYRQILGQKVEFLVSFYNNEISEKSEIFDDQFSVERPDGSNFTLKIRSTKLEDSAMYFCASSGHHIQYFGAGTRLSVL.

CDR3 nucleotides: TGTGCCACCAGCCGGGGGGGGGCTCTCTACGAGCAGTACTTC. It specifies CATSRGGALYEQYF. J is TRBJ2-7 and V is TRBV15; 8 nucleotides match TRBD2. The ends lost 5 bases at V and 3 bases at J; junction bases unmatched: 6. CDR1 and CDR2 (germline): LNHNV, YYDKDF (reference sequence). This CDR3 is 14 amino acids long.

V usage is TRBV6-1 and J usage is TRBJ2-7; 10 positions match TRBD2. The V gene's germline CDR1 is MNHNS and CDR2 SASEGT. Unmatched junction bases numbered 14, after V lost 4 bases and J lost 5 bases. This CDR3 has 17 residues. The CDR3 DNA sequence: TGTGCCAGCAGTGCTCTCTTCCCTAGCGGGAGACTACACGAGCAGTACTTC. Translated: CASSALFPSGRLHEQYF.